The clone carrying this TCR beta chain was observed a single time. The data derive from a study of blood T cell repertoires in COVID-19. With 0 bases clipped from V and 3 bases from J, the junction kept 2 bases outside the gene matches. CDR1 and CDR2 from the germline V gene are MNHNY and SVGAGI (reference sequence). The CDR3 loop spans 15 amino acids. Original processing notes: Cell counts per sample came from amplifying reference gene primers. TCRdb keeps only in-frame clones here, not all; method: immunoSEQ multiplex PCR. The V and J calls and clone size come from that table; D and trimming were worked out from the DNA. The table lists some 200,000 clones, around nine tenths of them singletons.

This chain connects TRBV6-6 to TRBJ2-7, with TRBD2 matching over 10 bases. This receptor was taken from a man aged 45-65 years with COVID-19, enrolled during active disease. Sequences were obtained from peripheral blood. In nucleotides, the CDR3 is TGTGCCAGCAGTTACTCGGGACTAGCGAGCTACGAGCAGTACTTC. This translates into CASSYSGLASYEQYF.